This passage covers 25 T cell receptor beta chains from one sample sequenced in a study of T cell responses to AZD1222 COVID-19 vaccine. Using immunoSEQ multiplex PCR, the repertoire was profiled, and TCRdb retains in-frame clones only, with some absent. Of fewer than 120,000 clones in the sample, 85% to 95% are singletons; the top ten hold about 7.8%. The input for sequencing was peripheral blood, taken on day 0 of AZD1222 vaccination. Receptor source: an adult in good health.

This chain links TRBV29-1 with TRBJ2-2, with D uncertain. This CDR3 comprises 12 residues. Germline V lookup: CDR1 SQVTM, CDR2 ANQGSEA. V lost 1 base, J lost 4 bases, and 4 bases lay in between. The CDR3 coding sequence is TGCAGCGTTGAAGGGACCACCGGGGAGCTGTTTTTT. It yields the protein CSVEGTTGELFF.

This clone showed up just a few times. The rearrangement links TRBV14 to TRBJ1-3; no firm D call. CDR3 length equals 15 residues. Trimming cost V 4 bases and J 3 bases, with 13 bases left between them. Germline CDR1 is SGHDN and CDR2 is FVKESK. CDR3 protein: CASSPRASIGNTIYF. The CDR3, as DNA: TGTGCCAGCAGCCCGAGGGCCTCAATTGGAAACACCATATATTTT.

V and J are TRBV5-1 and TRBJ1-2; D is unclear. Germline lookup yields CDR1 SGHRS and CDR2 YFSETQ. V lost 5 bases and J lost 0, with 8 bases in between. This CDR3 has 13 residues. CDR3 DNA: TGCGCCAGCAGGGCCGAAACTAACTATGGCTACACCTTC. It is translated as CASRAETNYGYTF.

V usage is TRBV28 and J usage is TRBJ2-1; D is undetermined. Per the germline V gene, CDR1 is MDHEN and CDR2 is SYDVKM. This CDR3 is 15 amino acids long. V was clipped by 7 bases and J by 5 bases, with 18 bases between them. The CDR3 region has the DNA TGTGCCAGCACCTCTACGGGTGAGACCAACAATGAGCAGTTCTTC. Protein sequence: CASTSTGETNNEQFF.

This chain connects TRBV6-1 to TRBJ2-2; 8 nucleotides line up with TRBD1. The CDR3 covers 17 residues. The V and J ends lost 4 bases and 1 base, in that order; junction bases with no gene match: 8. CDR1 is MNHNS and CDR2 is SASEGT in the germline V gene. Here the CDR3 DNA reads TGTGCCAGCAGTGGGCTCTTAGGGACAGGGAACACCGGGGAGCTGTTTTTT. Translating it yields CASSGLLGTGNTGELFF.

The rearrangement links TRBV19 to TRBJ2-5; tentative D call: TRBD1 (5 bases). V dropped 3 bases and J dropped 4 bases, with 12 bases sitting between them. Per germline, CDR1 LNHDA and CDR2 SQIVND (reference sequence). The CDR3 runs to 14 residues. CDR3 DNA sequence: TGTGCCAGTAGTATTGACCTCAGGGCAGAGACCCAGTACTTC. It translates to CASSIDLRAETQYF.

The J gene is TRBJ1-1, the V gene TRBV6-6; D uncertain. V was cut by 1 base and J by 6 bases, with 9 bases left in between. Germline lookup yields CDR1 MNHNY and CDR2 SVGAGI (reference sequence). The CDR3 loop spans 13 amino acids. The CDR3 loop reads CASSYFNSAEAFF. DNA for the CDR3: TGTGCCAGCAGTTACTTCAACAGTGCTGAAGCTTTCTTT.

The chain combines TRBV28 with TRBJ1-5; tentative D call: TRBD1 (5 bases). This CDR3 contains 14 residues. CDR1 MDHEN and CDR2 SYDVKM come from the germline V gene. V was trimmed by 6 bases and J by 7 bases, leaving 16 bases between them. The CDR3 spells CASSSTAAGQPQHF. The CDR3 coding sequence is TGTGCCAGCAGCTCAACAGCGGCAGGGCAGCCCCAGCATTTT.

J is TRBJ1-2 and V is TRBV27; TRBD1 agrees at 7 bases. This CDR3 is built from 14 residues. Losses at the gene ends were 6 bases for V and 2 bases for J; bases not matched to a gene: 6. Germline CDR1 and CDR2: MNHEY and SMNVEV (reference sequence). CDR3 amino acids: CASRPGGTNYGYTF. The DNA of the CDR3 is TGTGCCAGCAGGCCAGGGGGGACGAACTATGGCTACACCTTC.

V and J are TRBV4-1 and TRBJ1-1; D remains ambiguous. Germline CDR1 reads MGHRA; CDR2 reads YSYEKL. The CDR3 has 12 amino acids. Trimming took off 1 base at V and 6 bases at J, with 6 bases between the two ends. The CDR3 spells CASSQGVAEAFF. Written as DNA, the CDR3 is TGCGCCAGCAGCCAAGGGGTTGCTGAAGCTTTCTTT.

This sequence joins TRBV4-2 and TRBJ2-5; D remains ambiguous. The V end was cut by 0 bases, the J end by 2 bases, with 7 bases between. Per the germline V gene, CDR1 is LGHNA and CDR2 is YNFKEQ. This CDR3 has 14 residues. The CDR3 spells CASSQDAAQETQYF. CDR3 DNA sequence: TGTGCCAGCAGCCAAGATGCCGCACAAGAGACCCAGTACTTC.

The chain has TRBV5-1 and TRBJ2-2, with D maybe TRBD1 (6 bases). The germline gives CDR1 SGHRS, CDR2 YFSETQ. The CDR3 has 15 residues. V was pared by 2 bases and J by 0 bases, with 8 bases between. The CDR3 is CASSLDRTNTGELFF. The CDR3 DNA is TGCGCCAGCAGCTTAGACAGGACGAACACCGGGGAGCTGTTTTTT.

CDR3 sequence reads: CASSTEGQGAGYTF. DNA for the CDR3: TGCGCCAGCAGCACGGAAGGACAAGGGGCCGGCTACACCTTC. This rearrangement joins TRBV5-1 to TRBJ1-2, with a possible D match to TRBD1 (5 bases). The V gene lost 4 bases and the J gene lost 8 bases, with 18 bases spanning the gap. The CDR3 consists of 14 residues. The V gene's germline CDR1 is SGHRS and CDR2 YFSETQ. The complete variable domain, with remaining parts taken from reference TRBV5-1 and TRBJ1-2, reads KAGVTQTPRYLIKTRGQQVTLSCSPISGHRSVSWYQQTPGQGLQFLFEYFSETQRNKGNFPGRFSGRQFSNSRSEMNVSTLELGDSALYLCASSTEGQGAGYTFGSGTRLTVV.

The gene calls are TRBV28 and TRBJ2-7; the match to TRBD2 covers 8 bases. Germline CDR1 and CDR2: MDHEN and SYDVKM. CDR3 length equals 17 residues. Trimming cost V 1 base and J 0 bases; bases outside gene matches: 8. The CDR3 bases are TGTGCCAGCAGTTTATCCGTTCTTGCGGGGGGCTCCTACGAGCAGTACTTC. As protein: CASSLSVLAGGSYEQYF.

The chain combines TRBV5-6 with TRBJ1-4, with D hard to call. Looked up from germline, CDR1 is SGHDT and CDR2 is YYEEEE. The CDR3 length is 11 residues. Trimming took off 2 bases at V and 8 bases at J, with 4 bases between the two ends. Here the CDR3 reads CASSFAEKLFF. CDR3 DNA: TGTGCCAGCAGCTTCGCGGAAAAACTGTTTTTT.

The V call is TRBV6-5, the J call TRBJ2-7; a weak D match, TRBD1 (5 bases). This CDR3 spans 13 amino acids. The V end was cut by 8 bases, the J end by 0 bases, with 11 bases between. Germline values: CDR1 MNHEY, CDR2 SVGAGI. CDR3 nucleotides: TGTGCCAGCCACAGGAGAAACTCCTACGAGCAGTACTTC. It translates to CASHRRNSYEQYF.

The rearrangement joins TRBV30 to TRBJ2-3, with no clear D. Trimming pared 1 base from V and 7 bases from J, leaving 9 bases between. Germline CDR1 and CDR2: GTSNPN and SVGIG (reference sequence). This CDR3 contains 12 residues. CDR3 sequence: CAWSASVNTQYF. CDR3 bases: TGTGCCTGGAGTGCGTCCGTGAATACGCAGTATTTT.

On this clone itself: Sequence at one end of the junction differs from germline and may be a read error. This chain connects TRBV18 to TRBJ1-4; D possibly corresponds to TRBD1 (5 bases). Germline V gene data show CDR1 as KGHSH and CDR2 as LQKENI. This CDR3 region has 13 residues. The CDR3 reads CASSPQGNEKLFF. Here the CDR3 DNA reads TGTGCCAGTTCACCTCAGGGAAATGAAAAACTGTTTTTT. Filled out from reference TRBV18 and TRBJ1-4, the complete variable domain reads NAGVMQNPRHLVRRRGQEARLRCSPMKGHSHVYWYRQLPEEGLKFMVYLQKENIIDESGMPKERFSAEFPKEGPSILRIQQVVRGDSAAYFCASSPQGNEKLFFGSGTQLSVL.

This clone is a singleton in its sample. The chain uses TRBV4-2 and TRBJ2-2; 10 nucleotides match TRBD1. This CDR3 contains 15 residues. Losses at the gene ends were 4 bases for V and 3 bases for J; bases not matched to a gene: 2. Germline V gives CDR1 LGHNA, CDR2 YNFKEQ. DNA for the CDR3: TGTGCCAGCAGCCCAGGGACAGGGGACACCGGGGAGCTGTTTTTT. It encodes CASSPGTGDTGELFF.

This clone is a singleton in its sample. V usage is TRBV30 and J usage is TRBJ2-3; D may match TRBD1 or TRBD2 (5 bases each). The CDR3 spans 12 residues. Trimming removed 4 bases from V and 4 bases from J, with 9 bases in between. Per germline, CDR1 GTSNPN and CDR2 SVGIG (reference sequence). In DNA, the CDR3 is TGTGCCTGGACTCCGGGACCAGATACGCAGTATTTT. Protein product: CAWTPGPDTQYF.

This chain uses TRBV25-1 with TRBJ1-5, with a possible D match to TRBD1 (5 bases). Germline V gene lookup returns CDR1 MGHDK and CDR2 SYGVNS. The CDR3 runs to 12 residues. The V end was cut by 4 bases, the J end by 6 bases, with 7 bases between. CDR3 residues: CASSGGSQPQHF. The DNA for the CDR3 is TGTGCCAGCAGTGGGGGGAGTCAGCCCCAGCATTTT. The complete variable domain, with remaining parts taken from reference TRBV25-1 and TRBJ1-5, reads EADIYQTPRYLVIGTGKKITLECSQTMGHDKMYWYQQDPGMELHLIHYSYGVNSTEKGDLSSESTVSRIRTEHFPLTLESARPSHTSQYLCASSGGSQPQHFGDGTRLSIL.

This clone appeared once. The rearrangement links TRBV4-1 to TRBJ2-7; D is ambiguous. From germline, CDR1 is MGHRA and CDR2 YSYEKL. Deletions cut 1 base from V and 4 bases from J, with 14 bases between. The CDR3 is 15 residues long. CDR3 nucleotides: TGCGCCAGCAGCCAAGGATCTGCGACGATTTACGAGCAGTACTTC. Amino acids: CASSQGSATIYEQYF.

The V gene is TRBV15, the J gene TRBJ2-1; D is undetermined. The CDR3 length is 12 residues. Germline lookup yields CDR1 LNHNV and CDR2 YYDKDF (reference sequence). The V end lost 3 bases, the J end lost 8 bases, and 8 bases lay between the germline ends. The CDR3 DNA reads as TGTGCCACCAGCAGGACCAGCGATGAGCAGTTCTTC. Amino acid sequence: CATSRTSDEQFF.

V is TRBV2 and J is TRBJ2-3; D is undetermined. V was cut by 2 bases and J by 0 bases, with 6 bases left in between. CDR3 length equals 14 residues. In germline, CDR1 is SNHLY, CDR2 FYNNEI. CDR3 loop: CASSERSSTDTQYF. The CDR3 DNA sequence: TGTGCCAGCAGTGAACGGTCTAGCACAGATACGCAGTATTTT. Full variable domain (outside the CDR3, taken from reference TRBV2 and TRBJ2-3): EPEVTQTPSHQVTQMGQEVILRCVPISNHLYFYWYRQILGQKVEFLVSFYNNEISEKSEIFDDQFSVERPDGSNFTLKIRSTKLEDSAMYFCASSERSSTDTQYFGPGTRLTVL.

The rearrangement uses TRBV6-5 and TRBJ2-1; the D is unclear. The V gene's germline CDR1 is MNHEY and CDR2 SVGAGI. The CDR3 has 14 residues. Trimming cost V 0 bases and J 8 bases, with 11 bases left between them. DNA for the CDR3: TGTGCCAGCAGTTACTCGCGGTTTGCCCATGAGCAGTTCTTC. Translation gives CASSYSRFAHEQFF.